The T cell receptor (beta chain) under discussion was sequenced for a study of blood T cell repertoires in COVID-19. Study-level background: Donors in the United States, Italy and Spain gave samples during acute or convalescent COVID-19. PBMCs, B-cell-depleted T cells, or T cells were the source of the cDNA or gDNA that made up the material.

In the original processing: Amplification of reference gene primers was used by the study to estimate nucleated cell counts. The assay was immunoSEQ multiplex PCR, and TCRdb's table has in-frame clones only and misses some. Clone size and V and J calls were adopted from that table, with D and trimming inferred from the DNA. Altogether 300,000 to 450,000 clones are present, approximately 80% being singletons, with the ten largest covering 1.1%. Germline lookup yields CDR1 MDHEN and CDR2 SYDVKM. V gave up 5 bases and J gave up 4 bases, with 18 bases separating them. This CDR3 is 16 amino acids long. This chain uses TRBV28 with TRBJ1-5, with D tentatively TRBD1 (6 bases). Sequencing was carried out using peripheral blood. The source of this sequence is a human donor with acute or convalescent COVID-19. The donor label of this sample is uncertain. Written as DNA, the CDR3 is TGTGCCAGCAGTGATTCCGGGACACGCCGAAATCAGCCCCAGCATTTT. This gives the protein CASSDSGTRRNQPQHF.